The sequence of this TCR beta chain was determined in a study of T cell repertoires in cytomegalovirus infection. TCRdb passed the reads through MiXCR, listing each CDR3 protein once. The table records roughly 310,000 distinct CDR3 sequences, approximately 32% of them present only once. To note about this clonotype: Its antigen is as yet unknown.

The CDR3 consists of 13 residues. V lost 7 bases to trimming and J lost 7 bases, with 11 bases between them. This specimen was cultured PBMCs, taken from culture after CMV antigen stimulation. This clonotype originated in a human donor in good health (CMV status not recorded). Some clones in this sample may be carry-over from other donors' samples. The chain uses TRBV12-3 or TRBV12-4 and TRBJ1-6, with D possibly being TRBD1 (5 bases). The CDR3 DNA is TGTGCCAGCACCCTGACAGAGAATTCACCCCTCCACTTT. Translation: CASTLTENSPLHF.